Here is one T cell receptor beta chain with its context. The treatment denotes: around 19 received Ad26.COV2.S at low or high dose, single or two shots; roughly five received placebo; per-sample allocation not given. Repertoires come from day 63 after the first vaccine or placebo injection. These data are taken from a study of Ad26.COV2.S vaccination and SARS-CoV-2 variants. Libraries were prepared by immunoSEQ multiplex PCR; TCRdb keeps only in-frame clonotypes and omits some of them. Found here are about 450,000 clones, approximately 92% of them singletons; the top ten hold roughly 2.5%. The V gene lost 1 base and the J gene lost 11 bases, with 21 bases spanning the gap. The CDR3 runs 16 residues. The V gene's germline CDR1 is SGHTA and CDR2 FQGNSA.

The receptor's source is a person aged 18-65 years who received the Ad26.COV2.S COVID-19 vaccine or a placebo. The V and J genes are TRBV7-2 and TRBJ1-5, with D possibly TRBD1 on 6 matching bases. The specimen comprised peripheral blood, sampled in a trial of Ad26.COV2.S vaccine versus placebo. CDR3: CASSLDPGHIYTTQHF. The DNA of the CDR3 is TGTGCCAGCAGCTTAGATCCGGGACACATATACACCACCCAGCATTTT. The full variable domain, in which reference TRBV7-2 and TRBJ1-5 provide the parts outside the CDR3, is GAGVSQSPSNKVTEKGKDVELRCDPISGHTALYWYRQSLGQGLEFLIYFQGNSAPDKSGLPSDRFSAERTGGSVSTLTIQRTQQEDSAVYLCASSLDPGHIYTTQHFGDGTRLSIL.